This entry lists 6 T cell receptor beta chains sequenced from one sample in a study of Ad26.COV2.S vaccination and SARS-CoV-2 variants. Treatment indicated: around 19 received Ad26.COV2.S at low or high dose, single or two shots; 5 received placebo; per-sample allocation not given. Day 63 after the first injection of vaccine or placebo was the sampling time. The repertoire was sequenced with immunoSEQ multiplex PCR; TCRdb's copy has only in-frame clones and lacks some. The sample includes some 390,000 clones, roughly nine tenths of them seen just once. The source was peripheral blood, collected in a trial of Ad26.COV2.S vaccine versus placebo. Receptors originate from a person between 18 and 60 years old who received the Ad26.COV2.S COVID-19 vaccine or a placebo.

This clone was detected ten times or more. The chain recombines TRBV3-1 (or the pseudogene TRBV3-2) with TRBJ1-1; D gene ambiguous. The ends were cut back, 2 bases at V and 1 base at J, with 5 bases in the middle. Germline values: CDR1 LGHDT, CDR2 YNNKEL (reference sequence). This CDR3 region has 13 residues. The chain's CDR3 is CASSQRENTEAFF. The CDR3 bases are TGTGCCAGCAGCCAAAGGGAGAACACTGAAGCTTTCTTT.

The rearrangement links TRBV27 to TRBJ2-1; D unclear. V lost 0 bases, J lost 3 bases, and 6 bases lay in between. The CDR3 spans 14 residues. The germline CDR1 and CDR2 sequences are MNHEY and SMNVEV (reference sequence). CDR3 region: CASSLSAGYNEQFF. The CDR3 DNA is TGTGCCAGCAGTTTATCGGCCGGCTACAATGAGCAGTTCTTC.

This clone was observed a handful of times. The V gene is TRBV7-9, the J gene TRBJ1-2; possibly TRBD1 for D (6 bases). Trimming took 5 bases from V and 8 from J, leaving 12 bases between them. CDR3 size: 12 residues. Per the germline V gene, CDR1 is SEHNR and CDR2 is FQNEAQ (reference sequence). In nucleotides, the CDR3 is TGTGCCAGCAGCCCGACAGGCCCCGGCTACACCTTC. It specifies CASSPTGPGYTF.

This clone was observed once. The genes are TRBV6-5 and TRBJ1-5, with a possible D match to TRBD1 (5 bases). This CDR3 is built from 13 residues. The V gene's germline CDR1 is MNHEY and CDR2 SVGAGI. Trimming cost V 5 bases and J 5 bases, with 10 bases left between them. In DNA form, the CDR3 reads TGTGCCAGCAGTAGGGGTGTAGATCAGCCCCAGCATTTT. Protein: CASSRGVDQPQHF.

The V and J genes are TRBV5-1 and TRBJ2-1; 12 positions agree with TRBD2. In germline, CDR1 is SGHRS, CDR2 YFSETQ. With V trimmed by 4 bases and J by 7 bases, 9 bases remained unmatched. The CDR3 is 16 amino acids. The CDR3 is CASSAGLAGRVNEQFF. The CDR3 DNA sequence: TGCGCCAGCAGCGCCGGACTAGCGGGGAGGGTAAATGAGCAGTTCTTC.

The chain combines TRBV2 with TRBJ1-2, with 7 bases aligning to TRBD1. The V segment lost 7 bases and the J segment 4 bases; nucleotides outside the gene matches: 9. Germline values: CDR1 SNHLY, CDR2 FYNNEI. This CDR3 contains 14 residues. CDR3: CASNPDRRLYGYTF. DNA of the CDR3: TGTGCCAGCAACCCGGACAGGCGCCTCTATGGCTACACCTTC. The whole variable domain, remainder taken from reference TRBV2 and TRBJ1-2, is EPEVTQTPSHQVTQMGQEVILRCVPISNHLYFYWYRQILGQKVEFLVSFYNNEISEKSEIFDDQFSVERPDGSNFTLKIRSTKLEDSAMYFCASNPDRRLYGYTFGSGTRLTVV.